Given below is one TCR beta chain in context. The clone's antigen remains unknown. The input lacks base qualities; no much larger clone sits a single base away. This specimen's time point label, interpreted: about 28 days (+/-7) after the second vaccine dose. Because spike-specific TCR depth and breadth did not differ between the two schedules, AZD1222 recipients who got a second dose at roughly 4 weeks were pooled with those who got a second dose at roughly 12 weeks. Samples from vaccinated people were obtained from the UK trials COV001 and COV002, which included a single-blind randomized controlled phase 2/3 trial of AZD1222 (ChAdOx1 nCoV-19) in healthy adults. For TCRbeta chain sequencing, PBMC samples from trial participants were taken at day 0 and at day 28 after the second dose. The CDR3 regions of human TCRbeta chains were subjected to immunosequencing. In the authors' own workflow: TCRs in the repertoires were matched against a reference library of SARS-CoV-2-specific TCRs that had been generated with the MIRA antigen-specificity platform. Breadth was defined as the fraction of unique TCRs that were SARS-CoV-2-associated, and depth was defined as the fraction of total T cells that were SARS-CoV-2-associated. Using the MIRA data, every spike-specific TCR was mapped to the spike region that the TCR reacted to and assigned to either a CD4 or a CD8 class. Log10-transformed breadth and depth values were compared by one-way ANOVA with Sidak's multiple comparisons tests. The table comes from immuneACCESS by way of TCRdb, which keeps in-frame sequences with V and J called. Part of the clones is missing from these tables; in studies checked, under half for an unresolved V gene and the rest for unknown reasons. The V and J calls and clone size are taken from that table; D and trimming were inferred from the DNA. For this sample there are tens of thousands of clones; 75% to 90% appear just once. The top ten clones comprise over 12% of the sample.

The data were obtained in a study of T cell responses to AZD1222 COVID-19 vaccine (dated by TCRdb to the early 2020s). About the full investigation: TCR sequencing covered roughly 230 trial participants: about 210 given two doses of AZD1222 and 26 given two doses of MenACWY control vaccine. Trial participants were enrolled into age subgroups of 18-55, 56-69 and 70-plus years, which contained approximately 150, 28 and 58 TCR-sequenced participants, respectively.

Its CDR3 holds 15 amino acids, cysteine through phenylalanine. The only DNA kept is the CDR3, 45 bases in frame from the first base. The germline V end is reduced by 3 bases and the J end by 2 bases; junction bases left unmatched: 5. CDR1 is given as MDHEN and CDR2 as SYDVKM, both from the germline V gene. Overall study outcomes, separate from this receptor: CD4 TCRs associated with the vaccine covered the entire spike protein, and the dominant responses were in regions 160-218 and 743-854. The 56-69-year group was small, and its depth increase did not reach significance, likely because of low power. Spike-specific TCR breadth and depth rose significantly after two AZD1222 doses compared with day 0 and with MenACWY recipients. Because no samples from the day 14 peak response were available, repertoires could be characterized only after the peak T cell response. Conclusions about previously exposed vaccinees are limited, since just a handful of AZD1222 recipients were seropositive for SARS-CoV-2 at baseline. Most participants were white British and females outnumbered males, and the authors suggested that clonal diversity may have been underestimated. Reportedly, almost half of the unique spike-specific TCRs recognized epitopes lying outside the regions that are mutated in the B.1.351 and B.1.1.7 variants.

This receptor chain uses TRBV28 and TRBJ2-3, with TRBD2 identical over 7 junction bases. The clonotype was recovered from an adult who received the AZD1222 COVID-19 vaccine. The source was peripheral blood, collected 28 days after the second AZD1222 dose. The CDR3 protein: CASSFLGTITDTQYF. The nucleotide sequence is given as TGTGCCAGCAGTTTTCTGGGGACTATCACAGATACGCAGTATTTT.